This T cell receptor (beta chain) was retrieved from a study of blood T cell repertoires in COVID-19. Generated by immunoSEQ multiplex PCR, the TCRdb table keeps only in-frame clones and is missing some. The profile shows some 310,000 clones, over 85% of them singletons. Per germline, CDR1 SGHTA and CDR2 FQGNSA. The ends were cut back, 3 bases at V and 0 bases at J, with 8 bases in the middle. This CDR3 is 14 amino acids long. The V and J genes are TRBV7-2 and TRBJ1-1; a weak D match, TRBD1 (5 bases). The sample consisted of PBMCs or T cells enriched from blood (not recorded which). This clonotype originated in a woman in her twenties or thirties who had recovered from COVID-19. The CDR3 reads CASSFTGLNTEAFF. In nucleotides, the CDR3 is TGTGCCAGCAGCTTCACAGGATTGAACACTGAAGCTTTCTTT.